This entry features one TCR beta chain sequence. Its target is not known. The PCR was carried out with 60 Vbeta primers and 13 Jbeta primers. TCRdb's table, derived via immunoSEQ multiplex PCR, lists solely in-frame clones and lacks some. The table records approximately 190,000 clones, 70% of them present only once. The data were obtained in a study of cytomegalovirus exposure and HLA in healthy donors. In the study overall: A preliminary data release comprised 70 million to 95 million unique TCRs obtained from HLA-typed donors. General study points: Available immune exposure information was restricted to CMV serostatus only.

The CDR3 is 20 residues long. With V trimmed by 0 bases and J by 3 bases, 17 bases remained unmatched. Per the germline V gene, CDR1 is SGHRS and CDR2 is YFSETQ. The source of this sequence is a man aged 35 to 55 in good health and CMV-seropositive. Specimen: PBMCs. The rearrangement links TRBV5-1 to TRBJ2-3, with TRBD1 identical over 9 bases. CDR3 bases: TGCGCCAGCAGCTTGGCAGGTAGGGGACAGGGTCTTAGGGGAACAGATACGCAGTATTTT. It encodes CASSLAGRGQGLRGTDTQYF.